This T cell receptor (beta chain) was sequenced in a study of cytomegalovirus exposure and HLA in healthy donors. Points from the study as a whole: Earlier analysis yielded a pattern in which most TCR beta V segments were productive about 90% or about 30% of the time.

Germline V gene lookup returns CDR1 MNHNS and CDR2 SASEGT. Trimming removed 2 bases at V and 0 bases at J, with 11 bases between. The CDR3 loop spans 16 amino acids. Details on this clone: The target antigen is unknown.

PCR amplification relied on 60 Vbeta primers (plus 13 Jbeta primers). TCRdb's copy holds only in-frame clones and misses some; the assay was immunoSEQ multiplex PCR. Its table records more than 40,000 clones. The rearrangement links TRBV6-1 to TRBJ1-5; D ambiguous. The TCR comes from a male donor in good health and CMV-seronegative. The sample consisted of PBMCs. The CDR3 reads CASSEYGTISNQPQHF. The CDR3 DNA reads as TGTGCCAGCAGTGAATATGGCACGATTAGCAATCAGCCCCAGCATTTT.